There are a few counts of the clone carrying this T cell receptor (beta chain). The data belong to a study of control samples from healthy donors and cancer patients. Assay: immunoSEQ multiplex PCR; the TCRdb copy retains only in-frame clones and omits some. This sample yields around 130,000 clones, of which about 94% are seen a single time; around 3.6% belongs to the top ten. The CDR3 extends over 16 amino acids. V lost 0 bases to trimming and J lost 7 bases, with 15 bases between them. The germline V gene encodes CDR1 MNHEY and CDR2 SVGEGT. Sequencing was done on a sample of blood. V usage is TRBV6-2 or TRBV6-3 and J usage is TRBJ2-2; no firm D call. The receptor was isolated from a man in his thirties or forties in good health. The DNA of the CDR3 is TGTGCCAGCAGTTACTCTGGCCTCCTAGGGTTCGGGGAGCTGTTTTTT. Amino acid sequence: CASSYSGLLGFGELFF.